One sample yielded the 31 T cell receptor beta chains listed below, sequenced in a study of OX40 agonist ivuxolimab in advanced cancers. Using immunoSEQ multiplex PCR, the repertoire was profiled, and TCRdb retains in-frame clones only, with some absent. This table has approximately 11,000 clones, 69% appearing once. The material sequenced was CD4+ or CD8+ T cells sorted from blood, taken in a trial of the OX40 agonist ivuxolimab. The receptors derive from an adult with an advanced solid tumor such as melanoma, head and neck, liver or kidney cancer.

The chain is built from TRBV7-5 and TRBJ1-5. TRBV7-5 represents a pseudogene. CDR3 length equals 15 residues. The DNA of the CDR3 is TGTGCCAGACACCCGGGCGGGGAGGGCAATCAGCCCCAGCATTTT. This sequence encodes CARHPGGEGNQPQHF.

This clone was counted once. The V call is TRBV10-3, the J call TRBJ1-6, with no clear D. The CDR3 has 13 amino acids. Trimming shortened V by 4 bases and J by 8 bases, and 9 bases separated the two germline ends. Per the germline V gene, CDR1 is ENHRY and CDR2 is SYGVKD. CDR3 sequence (DNA): TGTGCCATCAGTGCGCCCGGGGATTCACCCCTCCACTTT. Translation: CAISAPGDSPLHF.

CDR3 amino acids: CASQGGGGYEQYF. The CDR3 DNA reads as TGTGCCAGCCAAGGAGGGGGCGGCTACGAGCAGTACTTC. The chain employs TRBV5-6 and TRBJ2-7, with D possibly TRBD1 on 7 matching bases. The CDR3 extends over 13 amino acids. Germline loops: CDR1 SGHDT, CDR2 YYEEEE. V was pared by 7 bases and J by 3 bases, with 14 bases between.

The chain uses TRBV19 and TRBJ2-7, with 9 positions matching TRBD1. Germline CDR1 and CDR2: LNHDA and SQIVND (reference sequence). V gave up 6 bases and J gave up 5 bases; unmatched junction bases: 5. The CDR3 extends over 13 amino acids. The CDR3 loop is CASSSGQGDEQYF. The CDR3 coding sequence is TGTGCCAGTAGCTCGGGACAGGGCGACGAGCAGTACTTC.

The CDR3 sequence is CASSLSGRSDTQYF. The DNA for the CDR3 is TGTGCCAGCAGCCTTAGCGGGAGATCAGATACGCAGTATTTT. The rearrangement joins TRBV6-5 to TRBJ2-3, with 9 bases identical to TRBD2. The CDR3 runs 14 residues. The germline gives CDR1 MNHEY, CDR2 SVGAGI. Losses at the gene ends were 6 bases for V and 4 bases for J; bases not matched to a gene: 5.

V is TRBV27 and J is TRBJ1-5; no firm D call. The CDR3 length is 14 residues. Trimming cost V 5 bases and J 3 bases, with 11 bases left between them. The germline CDR1 and CDR2 sequences are MNHEY and SMNVEV (reference sequence). The CDR3 protein is CASSPLPFNQPQHF. In DNA, the CDR3 is TGTGCCAGCAGTCCTCTCCCCTTCAATCAGCCCCAGCATTTT.

This clone is deemed medium-sized. The CDR3 DNA reads TGTGCCAGCAGTTACGCAGGGGGCTACGAGCAGTACTTC. Translating gives CASSYAGGYEQYF. The V gene is TRBV6-5, the J gene TRBJ2-7; 7 nucleotides line up with TRBD1. Losses at the gene ends were 2 bases for V and 3 bases for J; bases not matched to a gene: 1. Germline CDR1 MNHEY, CDR2 SVGAGI. CDR3 length equals 13 residues.

The CDR3 sequence: CASSLILGNQPQHF. CDR3 coding DNA: TGTGCCAGCAGTTTGATCCTGGGCAATCAGCCCCAGCATTTT. The chain links TRBV28 to TRBJ1-5; no clear D gene. V lost 3 bases and J 2 bases, leaving 8 bases between the germline ends. Germline values: CDR1 MDHEN, CDR2 SYDVKM. CDR3 length: 14 amino acids.

This clone was observed a single time. CDR3 in amino acids: CASSLWGENTEAFF. DNA of the CDR3: TGTGCCAGCAGTTTATGGGGGGAGAACACTGAAGCTTTCTTT. V and J are TRBV28 and TRBJ1-1; a weak D match, TRBD1 (5 bases). This CDR3 has 14 amino acids. V was trimmed by 0 bases and J by 1 base, leaving 6 bases between them. The germline V gene has CDR1 MDHEN and CDR2 SYDVKM.

The chain has TRBV11-3 and TRBJ2-7; tentative D call: TRBD1 (5 bases). The CDR3 runs to 13 residues. Per germline, CDR1 SGHNT and CDR2 YENEEA. V was clipped by 10 bases and J by 4 bases, with 17 bases between them. CDR3 residues: CATPRDFGYEQYF. Written as DNA, the CDR3 is TGTGCCACGCCCAGGGATTTTGGTTACGAGCAGTACTTC.

The rearrangement links TRBV6-1 to TRBJ2-6; D gene uncertain. V dropped 4 bases and J dropped 3 bases, with 10 bases sitting between them. The germline V gene has CDR1 MNHNS and CDR2 SASEGT. This CDR3 comprises 15 residues. Here the CDR3 reads CASSVTDDGANVLTF. The CDR3 DNA reads TGTGCCAGCAGTGTTACCGACGATGGGGCCAACGTCCTGACTTTC.

The chain links TRBV28 to TRBJ2-7; no clear D gene. The CDR3 is 13 amino acids. V lost 3 bases, J lost 6 bases, and 12 bases lay in between. Germline CDR1 and CDR2: MDHEN and SYDVKM. The CDR3, as DNA: TGTGCCAGCAGTTTGACACTTCCCAGCGAGCAGTACTTC. Translation gives CASSLTLPSEQYF.

This clone was detected only a few times. The chain joins TRBV5-6 to TRBJ2-7; D not certain. The CDR3 runs 14 residues. The germline gives CDR1 SGHDT, CDR2 YYEEEE. V lost 7 bases and J lost 1, with 15 bases in between. CDR3 nucleotides: TGTGCCAGCGGGTTCGGCGGTCCTTCCTACGAGCAGTACTTC. This codes for CASGFGGPSYEQYF.

The chain recombines TRBV4-3 with TRBJ2-1; 7 bases match TRBD1. Trimming took 4 bases from V and 5 from J; bases not matched to a gene: 8. This CDR3 comprises 15 residues. CDR1 and CDR2 from the germline V gene are LGHNA and YSLEER. The CDR3 nucleotides are TGCGCCAGCAGCCCCTCCTACAGGGGCCACAATGAGCAGTTCTTC. It specifies CASSPSYRGHNEQFF.

This clone was recorded a few times. This rearrangement joins TRBV7-8 to TRBJ2-3; D gene uncertain. The ends were cut back, 1 base at V and 3 bases at J, with 11 bases in the middle. Germline V CDR1 and CDR2: SGHVS, FQNEAQ. This CDR3 comprises 15 residues. In nucleotides, the CDR3 is TGTGCCAGCAGCTTAGTGGGTAGTAGGACAGATACGCAGTATTTT. Translated, it gives CASSLVGSRTDTQYF.

The rearrangement joins TRBV6-6 to TRBJ2-2; D tentatively reads TRBD1 or TRBD2 (5 bases each). V lost 5 bases, J lost 3 bases, and 13 bases lay in between. Looked up from germline, CDR1 is MNHNY and CDR2 is SVGAGI (reference sequence). The CDR3 extends over 15 amino acids. The CDR3 sequence: CASSPPGRDTGELFF. The CDR3 DNA is TGTGCCAGCAGTCCTCCGGGGCGAGACACCGGGGAGCTGTTTTTT.

This chain links TRBV5-1 with TRBJ2-3, with 9 bases lining up with TRBD1. V shed 5 bases and J 6 bases; nucleotides not matched to a gene: 10. Germline CDR1 reads SGHRS; CDR2 reads YFSETQ. The CDR3 runs 15 residues. This chain's CDR3 is CASRLRTGVDDTQYF. The CDR3 DNA reads as TGCGCCAGCAGGTTGCGGACAGGGGTTGATGATACGCAGTATTTT.

The V and J genes are TRBV6-5 and TRBJ2-3; D unresolved. Deletions cut 5 bases from V and 1 base from J, with 10 bases between. Germline-derived CDR1 and CDR2 are MNHEY and SVGAGI. CDR3 length equals 14 residues. The DNA of the CDR3 is TGTGCCAGCAGTGCCGGTACCCGCACAGATACGCAGTATTTT. This codes for CASSAGTRTDTQYF.

The chain combines TRBV4-3 with TRBJ2-7; weak D call: TRBD1 (5 bases). The CDR3 totals 15 residues. CDR1 and CDR2 (germline): LGHNA, YSLEER. V shed 0 bases and J shed 3 bases, with 12 bases lying between them. Here the CDR3 reads CASSQDKAGHYEQYF. DNA for the CDR3: TGCGCCAGCAGCCAAGATAAGGCAGGGCACTACGAGCAGTACTTC.

This chain connects TRBV6-6 to TRBJ1-5; D gene unclear. Looked up from germline, CDR1 is MNHNY and CDR2 is SVGAGI (reference sequence). The V gene lost 5 bases and the J gene lost 7 bases, with 21 bases spanning the gap. The CDR3 contains 16 residues. The CDR3 DNA is TGTGCCAGCAGTCACCACGGACTCGCCGATGTACAGCCCCAGCATTTT. Translating it yields CASSHHGLADVQPQHF.

This clone has a handful of counts. V gene TRBV11-1 combines with J gene TRBJ2-7; D assignment may be TRBD1 or TRBD2 (6 bases each). The CDR3 has 14 residues. From germline, CDR1 is SGHAT and CDR2 FQDESV (reference sequence). V lost 1 base and J lost 3, with 10 bases in between. CDR3 in amino acids: CASSLDGGLYEQYF. CDR3 DNA: TGTGCCAGCAGCTTAGACGGGGGCCTCTACGAGCAGTACTTC.

The J gene is TRBJ2-3, the V gene TRBV5-1; the D gene is possibly TRBD1 (6 bases). Trimming took 0 bases from V and 10 from J, leaving 15 bases between them. CDR1 is SGHRS, CDR2 YFSETQ, per germline. The CDR3 covers 14 residues. Here the CDR3 reads CASSLDGQSLPQYF. The CDR3 DNA reads as TGCGCCAGCAGCTTGGATGGACAGTCTCTTCCGCAGTATTTT.

This sequence joins TRBV7-9 and TRBJ2-7; D is possibly TRBD1 (5 bases). Trimming stripped 5 bases from V and 0 bases from J, with 8 bases between. The CDR3 extends over 13 amino acids. CDR1 and CDR2 from the germline V gene are SEHNR and FQNEAQ (reference sequence). The CDR3 loop is CASSADSSYEQYF. CDR3 nucleotides: TGTGCCAGCAGCGCCGACAGCTCCTACGAGCAGTACTTC. Full variable domain (remainder filled in from reference TRBV7-9 and TRBJ2-7): DTGVSQNPRHKITKRGQNVTFRCDPISEHNRLYWYRQTLGQGPEFLTYFQNEAQLEKSRLLSDRFSAERPKGSFSTLEIQRTEQGDSAMYLCASSADSSYEQYFGPGTRLTVT.

The V gene is TRBV6-6, the J gene TRBJ1-1; a possible D gene is TRBD1 (6 bases). The CDR3 is 14 residues long. Trimming took off 6 bases at V and 4 bases at J, with 15 bases between the two ends. Germline V gives CDR1 MNHNY, CDR2 SVGAGI (reference sequence). The CDR3 coding sequence is TGTGCCAGCAGCCTCACTAAGGGGGGCACTGAAGCTTTCTTT. This codes for CASSLTKGGTEAFF.

The gene calls are TRBV6-6 and TRBJ1-1; 7 bases line up with TRBD1. Germline loops: CDR1 MNHNY, CDR2 SVGAGI (reference sequence). Trimming removed 6 bases from V and 0 bases from J; junction bases left unmatched: 7. This CDR3 spans 15 amino acids. CDR3 nucleotides: TGTGCCAGCAGCTTTCAGGGGGACATGAACACTGAAGCTTTCTTT. It yields the protein CASSFQGDMNTEAFF.

Of note for this clone: The sample has other DNA sequences that encode this CDR3 too. The rearrangement uses TRBV4-1 and TRBJ1-6; 7 bases align to TRBD1. Germline V gene sequence: CDR1 MGHRA, CDR2 YSYEKL. The CDR3 runs to 14 residues. The V gene end was trimmed by 1 base and the J gene end by 9 bases; junction bases not matched to a gene: 3. The CDR3 nucleotides read TGCGCCAGCAGCCAAGCAGGGGGAGGTTCACCCCTCCACTTT. It is translated as CASSQAGGGSPLHF.

For the CDR3, the DNA is TGTGCCAGCAGATCGACTAGCGGGAGGACCGGGGAGCTGTTTTTT. This codes for CASRSTSGRTGELFF. The rearrangement links TRBV28 to TRBJ2-2; 13 bases agree with TRBD2. CDR1 and CDR2 from the germline V gene are MDHEN and SYDVKM. The CDR3 runs 15 residues. The ends lost 6 bases at V and 5 bases at J; junction bases unmatched: 3.

The chain couples TRBV11-3 to TRBJ2-7; a weak D match, TRBD2 (5 bases). The V and J ends lost 7 bases and 3 bases respectively, with 7 bases between them. CDR3 length: 11 amino acids. The germline V gene encodes CDR1 SGHNT and CDR2 YENEEA. CDR3 sequence: CASIRGYEQYF. The CDR3 DNA is TGTGCCAGCATACGGGGCTACGAGCAGTACTTC.

The CDR3 DNA is TGTGCCAGCAGCGACCCTCCCTACGAGCAGTACTTC. Its protein is CASSDPPYEQYF. The genes are TRBV2 and TRBJ2-7; unclear D gene. Germline CDR1 SNHLY, CDR2 FYNNEI. Deletions cut 6 bases from V and 2 bases from J, with 8 bases between. The CDR3 is made up of 12 amino acids. The full variable domain, with the rest looked up from reference TRBV2 and TRBJ2-7, is EPEVTQTPSHQVTQMGQEVILRCVPISNHLYFYWYRQILGQKVEFLVSFYNNEISEKSEIFDDQFSVERPDGSNFTLKIRSTKLEDSAMYFCASSDPPYEQYFGPGTRLTVT.

This chain joins TRBV28 and TRBJ1-1; D gene uncertain. Trimming took off 4 bases at V and 7 bases at J, with 10 bases between the two ends. In germline, CDR1 is MDHEN, CDR2 SYDVKM. The length of the CDR3 is 12 residues. CDR3 nucleotide sequence: TGTGCCAGCAGTTCCCCGGGAAGTGAAGCTTTCTTT. Encoded protein: CASSSPGSEAFF.

V usage is TRBV14 and J usage is TRBJ2-5, with D perhaps matching TRBD1 or TRBD2 (5 bases each). V lost 8 bases to trimming and J lost 5 bases, with 21 bases between them. Germline CDR1 reads SGHDN; CDR2 reads FVKESK. This CDR3 has 15 residues. The CDR3 loop is CASRSGSKGLETQYF. The CDR3 DNA is TGTGCCAGCCGCTCGGGGTCGAAGGGGCTCGAGACCCAGTACTTC. Full variable domain (missing parts from reference TRBV14 and TRBJ2-5): EAGVTQFPSHSVIEKGQTVTLRCDPISGHDNLYWYRRVMGKEIKFLLHFVKESKQDESGMPNNRFLAERTGGTYSTLKVQPAELEDSGVYFCASRSGSKGLETQYFGPGTRLLVL.